This is a list of T cell receptor beta chains from one sample in a study of blood T cells in healthy people across ages. TCRdb passed the 5' RACE reads through MiXCR, listing each CDR3 protein once. The sample records 600,000 or so distinct CDR3 sequences, approximately 30% being singletons. The sample comprised blood. The receptors shown here come from a woman at least 80 years old in good health. Both conserved end residues are part of each CDR3. A D gene is named only where the DNA matches it firmly. The size entry is marked missing in some rows and otherwise reads once, few, many or a size class.

v_gene	abundance	d_gene	j_gene	CDR3aa	CDR3nt
TRBV27	many	TRBD2	TRBJ2-4	CASSRASGEWNIQYF	TGTGCCAGCAGCCGGGCTAGCGGGGAATGGAACATTCAGTACTTC
TRBV20-1	many	TRBD1	TRBJ1-5	CSALRTGGGQPQHF	TGCAGTGCCCTTCGGACAGGGGGAGGACAGCCCCAGCATTTT
TRBV10-3	-	-	TRBJ2-7	CAISKTDYEQYF	TGTGCCATCAGTAAGACAGACTACGAGCAGTACTTC
TRBV6-6	many	-	TRBJ2-6	CASTPPGAGANVLTF	TGTGCCAGCACCCCACCAGGGGCTGGGGCCAACGTCCTGACTTTC
TRBV4-2	once	-	TRBJ2-1	CASSQDRLQGNEQFF	TGTGCCAGCAGCCAAGATCGGCTACAAGGCAATGAGCAGTTCTTC
TRBV20-1	many	-	TRBJ2-7	CSAPSPYEQYF	TGCAGTGCCCCATCCCCATACGAGCAGTACTTC
TRBV7-9	-	TRBD1	TRBJ2-4	CASSFDTGVDIQYF	TGTGCCAGCAGCTTTGATACAGGGGTGGACATTCAGTACTTC
TRBV9	-	TRBD2	TRBJ2-2	CASSGGLANTGELFF	TGTGCCAGCAGCGGAGGACTAGCGAACACCGGGGAGCTGTTTTTT
TRBV30	-	TRBD1	TRBJ2-2	CASGQGVSHTGELFF	TGTGCCTCCGGACAGGGGGTTAGTCACACCGGGGAGTTGTTTTTT
TRBV4-3	few	TRBD1	TRBJ2-7	CASSQDLLRQGGCYEQYF	TGCGCCAGCAGCCAAGATCTTTTAAGACAGGGGGGCTGCTACGAGCAGTACTTC
TRBV6-5	many	TRBD2	TRBJ2-5	CASSQAGGAETQYF	TGTGCCAGCAGCCAAGCGGGGGGGGCAGAGACCCAGTACTTC
TRBV7-2	once	-	TRBJ2-7	CASSPMRDSYEQYF	TGTGCCAGCAGTCCCATGAGGGACTCCTACGAGCAGTACTTC
TRBV20-1	once	-	TRBJ1-5	CSASPGHSSRGNQPQHF	TGCAGTGCTTCACCGGGACACTCTTCCAGGGGCAATCAGCCCCAGCATTTT